The clone carrying this T cell receptor beta chain was observed a few times. A second PCR of 7 to 11 cycles used a sample-barcoded 5' primer and a J-beta primer mix. Each TCR beta cDNA got a 12-nucleotide random molecular identifier. TCRdb called the 5' RACE reads again in MiXCR, with one record for every CDR3 protein. The sample carries 1,300,000 or so distinct CDR3 sequences, 45% to 70% recorded once. Samples each had at least 5.5 micrograms of total RNA extracted. The data stem from a study of blood T cells in healthy people across ages. Whole-study context: Roughly one uniquely barcoded beta molecule per two T cells was captured.

V dropped 3 bases and J dropped 4 bases, with 13 bases sitting between them. This CDR3 contains 15 residues. Germline CDR1 MGHRA, CDR2 YSYEKL. Material for sequencing was blood. The receptor's source is a man aged 18 to 30 in good health. This sequence joins TRBV4-1 and TRBJ1-5; D uncertain. CDR3: CASSQTGTGNQPQHF. The CDR3 DNA reads as TGCGCCAGCAGCCAGACCGGCACCGGGAATCAGCCCCAGCATTTT.